This is a list of T cell receptor beta chains from one sample in a study of cytotoxic CD8 clonotypes in ibrutinib-treated CLL. The repertoire was sequenced with immunoSEQ multiplex PCR; TCRdb's copy has only in-frame clones and lacks some. The table records approximately 100,000 clones, approximately 58% of them present only once. The input for sequencing was PBMCs, taken after 24 months of ibrutinib treatment. All receptors come from a human donor with chronic lymphocytic leukemia. CDR3s include the opening cysteine and the closing phenylalanine or tryptophan. The D gene is left open where the match is weak.

>TRBD1|TRBJ2-7|TRBV25-1
CASSEQRGQGYEQYF
>.|TRBJ1-5|TRBV4-1
CASSLGGLGQPQHF
>.|TRBJ2-7|TRBV11-3
CASQGPSSEQYF
>.|TRBJ2-7|TRBV29-1
CSVRTGWGTTNYEQYF
>.|TRBJ2-7|TRBV21-1
CASSKDSSYEQYF
>.|TRBJ2-5|TRBV30
CAWSVGISGPLQETQYF
>.|TRBJ2-3|TRBV12-5
CASGLTRDGRISTDTQYF
>TRBD2|TRBJ2-1|TRBV5-1
CASRVGLAGRDEQFF
>.|TRBJ1-2|TRBV11-3
CASSLMGHSPDGYTF
>TRBD2|TRBJ2-7|TRBV6-1
CASSGPQGLAGISYEQYF
>.|TRBJ2-5|TRBV5-1
CASSLSLGGVETQYF
>.|TRBJ2-7|TRBV5-1
CASSFSGRDEQYF